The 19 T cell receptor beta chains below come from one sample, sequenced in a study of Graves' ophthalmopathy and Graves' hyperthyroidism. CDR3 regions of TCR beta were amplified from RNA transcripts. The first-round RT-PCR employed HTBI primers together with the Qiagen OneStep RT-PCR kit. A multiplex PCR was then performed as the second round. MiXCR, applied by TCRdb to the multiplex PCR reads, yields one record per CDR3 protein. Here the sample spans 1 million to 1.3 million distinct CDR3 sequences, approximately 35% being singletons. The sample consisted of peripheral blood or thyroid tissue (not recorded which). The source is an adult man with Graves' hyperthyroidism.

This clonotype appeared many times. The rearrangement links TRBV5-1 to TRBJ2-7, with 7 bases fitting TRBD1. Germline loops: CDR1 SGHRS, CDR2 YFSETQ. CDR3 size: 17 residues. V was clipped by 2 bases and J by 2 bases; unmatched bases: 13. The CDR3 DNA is TGCGCCAGCAGCTTCCGCACAGGGGCCCGAAAAACCTACGAGCAGTACTTC. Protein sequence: CASSFRTGARKTYEQYF.

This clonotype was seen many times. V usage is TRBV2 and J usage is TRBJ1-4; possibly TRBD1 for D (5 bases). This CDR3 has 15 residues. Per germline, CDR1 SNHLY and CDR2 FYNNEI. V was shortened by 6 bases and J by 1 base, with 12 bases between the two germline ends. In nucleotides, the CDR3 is TGTGCCAGCAGACAAATGGGGGGAACTAATGAAAAACTGTTTTTT. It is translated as CASRQMGGTNEKLFF.

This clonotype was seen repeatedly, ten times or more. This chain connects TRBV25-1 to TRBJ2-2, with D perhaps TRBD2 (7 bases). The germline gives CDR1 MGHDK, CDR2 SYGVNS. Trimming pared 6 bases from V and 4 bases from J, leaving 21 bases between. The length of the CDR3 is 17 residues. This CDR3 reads CASSKGGAVSRTGELFF. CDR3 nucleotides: TGTGCCAGCAGCAAAGGGGGGGCAGTAAGTCGCACCGGGGAGCTGTTTTTT.

The CDR3 loop is CATSPRGGTGYGYTF. CDR3 sequence (DNA): TGTGCCACCAGCCCCCGAGGCGGGACAGGTTATGGCTACACCTTC. This chain connects TRBV15 to TRBJ1-2; 8 nucleotides line up with TRBD1. CDR1 is LNHNV and CDR2 is YYDKDF in the germline V gene (reference sequence). V was clipped by 5 bases and J by 5 bases; unmatched bases: 10. The CDR3 consists of 15 residues.

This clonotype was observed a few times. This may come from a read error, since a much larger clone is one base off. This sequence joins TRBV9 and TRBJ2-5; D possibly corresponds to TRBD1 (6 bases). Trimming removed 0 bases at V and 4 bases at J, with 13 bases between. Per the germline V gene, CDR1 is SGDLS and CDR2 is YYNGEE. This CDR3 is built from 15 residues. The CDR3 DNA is TGTGCCAGCAGCGTAGAGGGGATGGACAGAGAGACCCAGTACTTC. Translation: CASSVEGMDRETQYF.

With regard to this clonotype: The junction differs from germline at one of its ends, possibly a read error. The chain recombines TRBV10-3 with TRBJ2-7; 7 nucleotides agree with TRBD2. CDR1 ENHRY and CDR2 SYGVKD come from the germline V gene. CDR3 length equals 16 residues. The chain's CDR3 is CASSYIQRDAGQEQYF. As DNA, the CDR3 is TGTGCCAGCAGTTACATCCAGCGGGACGCCGGTCAAGAGCAGTACTTC.

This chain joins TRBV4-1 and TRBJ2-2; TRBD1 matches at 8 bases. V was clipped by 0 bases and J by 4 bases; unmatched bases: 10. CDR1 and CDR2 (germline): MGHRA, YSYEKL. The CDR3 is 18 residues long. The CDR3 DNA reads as TGCGCCAGCAGCCAAGAAAGGCCCGGACAGGGCGCCACCGGGGAGCTGTTTTTT. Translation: CASSQERPGQGATGELFF.

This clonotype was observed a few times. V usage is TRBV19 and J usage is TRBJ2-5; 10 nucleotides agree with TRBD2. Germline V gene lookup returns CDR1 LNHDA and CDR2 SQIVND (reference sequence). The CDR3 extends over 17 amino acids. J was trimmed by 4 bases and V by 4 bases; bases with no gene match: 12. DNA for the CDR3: TGTGCCAGTAGTAGAGCTTCGGATAGCGGGGGGTTAGAGACCCAGTACTTC. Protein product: CASSRASDSGGLETQYF. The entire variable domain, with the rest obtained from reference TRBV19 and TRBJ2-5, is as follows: DGGITQSPKYLFRKEGQNVTLSCEQNLNHDAMYWYRQDPGQGLRLIYYSQIVNDFQKGDIAEGYSVSREKKESFPLTVTSAQKNPTAFYLCASSRASDSGGLETQYFGPGTRLLVL.

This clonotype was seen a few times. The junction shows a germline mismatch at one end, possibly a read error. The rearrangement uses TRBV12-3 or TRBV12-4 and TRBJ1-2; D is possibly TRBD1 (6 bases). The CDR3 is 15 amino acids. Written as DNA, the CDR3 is TGCGCCAGCAGCCAAGAGACAGGTCAGAACTATGGCTACACCTTC. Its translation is CASSQETGQNYGYTF.

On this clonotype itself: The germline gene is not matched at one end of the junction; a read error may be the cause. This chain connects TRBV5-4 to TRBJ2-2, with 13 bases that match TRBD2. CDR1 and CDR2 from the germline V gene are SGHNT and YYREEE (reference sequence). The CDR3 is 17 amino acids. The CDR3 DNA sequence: TGTGTCAGCAGCCCCGGACTAGCGGGGGAGCACACCGGGGAGCTGTTTTTT. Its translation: CVSSPGLAGEHTGELFF.

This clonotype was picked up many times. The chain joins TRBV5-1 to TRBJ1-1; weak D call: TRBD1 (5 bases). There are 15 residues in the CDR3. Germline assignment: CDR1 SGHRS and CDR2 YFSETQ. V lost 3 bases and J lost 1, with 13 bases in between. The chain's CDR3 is CASSSWGNTNTEAFF. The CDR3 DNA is TGCGCCAGCAGCTCCTGGGGCAATACGAACACTGAAGCTTTCTTT.

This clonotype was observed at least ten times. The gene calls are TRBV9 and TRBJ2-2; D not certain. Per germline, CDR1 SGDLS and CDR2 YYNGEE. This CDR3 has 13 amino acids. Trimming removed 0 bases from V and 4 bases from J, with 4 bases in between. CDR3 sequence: CASSVAFTGELFF. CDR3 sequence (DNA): TGTGCCAGCAGCGTAGCTTTCACCGGGGAGCTGTTTTTT.

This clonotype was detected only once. CDR3 amino acids: CASSQEWAARYEQYF. The CDR3 DNA follows: TGTGCCAGCAGCCAAGAATGGGCTGCGCGCTACGAGCAGTACTTC. The rearrangement joins TRBV9 to TRBJ2-7; D is unclear. With 4 bases removed from V and 3 bases from J, the gap between germline ends came to 17 bases. Germline V CDR1 and CDR2: SGDLS, YYNGEE. The CDR3 is made up of 15 amino acids.

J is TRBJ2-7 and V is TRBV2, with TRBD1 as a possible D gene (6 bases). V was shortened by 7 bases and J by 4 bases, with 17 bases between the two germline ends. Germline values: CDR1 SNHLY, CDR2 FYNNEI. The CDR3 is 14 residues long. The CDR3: CASKESDSAYEQYF. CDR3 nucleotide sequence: TGTGCCAGCAAAGAGTCGGACAGCGCGTACGAGCAGTACTTC.

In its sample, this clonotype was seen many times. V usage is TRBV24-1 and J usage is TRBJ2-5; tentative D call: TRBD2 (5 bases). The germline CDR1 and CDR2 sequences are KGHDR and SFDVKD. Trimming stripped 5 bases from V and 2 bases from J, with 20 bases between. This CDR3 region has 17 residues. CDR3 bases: TGTGCCACCAGTGCCGCCCTTAGGGCCGGGGAGCAAGAGACCCAGTACTTC. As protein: CATSAALRAGEQETQYF.

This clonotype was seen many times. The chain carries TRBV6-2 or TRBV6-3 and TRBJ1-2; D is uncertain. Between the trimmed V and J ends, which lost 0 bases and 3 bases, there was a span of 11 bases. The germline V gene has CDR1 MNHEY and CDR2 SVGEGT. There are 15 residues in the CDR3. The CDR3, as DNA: TGTGCCAGCAGTTACTCCGGTGAAGGTGACTATGGCTACACCTTC. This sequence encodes CASSYSGEGDYGYTF.

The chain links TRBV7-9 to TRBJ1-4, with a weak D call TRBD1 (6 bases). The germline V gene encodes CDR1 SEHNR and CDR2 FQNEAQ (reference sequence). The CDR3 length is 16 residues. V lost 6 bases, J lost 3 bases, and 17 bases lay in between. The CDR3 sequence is CASSPIGQGPNEKLFF. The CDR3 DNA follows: TGTGCCAGCAGTCCAATCGGGCAGGGGCCTAATGAAAAACTGTTTTTT.

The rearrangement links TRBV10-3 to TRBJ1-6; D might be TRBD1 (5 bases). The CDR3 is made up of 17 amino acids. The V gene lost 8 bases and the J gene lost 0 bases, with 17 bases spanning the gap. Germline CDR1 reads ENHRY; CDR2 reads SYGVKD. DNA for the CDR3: TGTGCCATCCGCCCAGAAGAGGGGAGCTCCTATAATTCACCCCTCCACTTT. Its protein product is CAIRPEEGSSYNSPLHF.

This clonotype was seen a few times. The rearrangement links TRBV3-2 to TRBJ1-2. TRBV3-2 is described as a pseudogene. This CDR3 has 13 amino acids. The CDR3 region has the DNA TGTGCCAGCAGCCAGGTTTCGTCGTCAAGCTACACCTTC. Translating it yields CASSQVSSSSYTF.